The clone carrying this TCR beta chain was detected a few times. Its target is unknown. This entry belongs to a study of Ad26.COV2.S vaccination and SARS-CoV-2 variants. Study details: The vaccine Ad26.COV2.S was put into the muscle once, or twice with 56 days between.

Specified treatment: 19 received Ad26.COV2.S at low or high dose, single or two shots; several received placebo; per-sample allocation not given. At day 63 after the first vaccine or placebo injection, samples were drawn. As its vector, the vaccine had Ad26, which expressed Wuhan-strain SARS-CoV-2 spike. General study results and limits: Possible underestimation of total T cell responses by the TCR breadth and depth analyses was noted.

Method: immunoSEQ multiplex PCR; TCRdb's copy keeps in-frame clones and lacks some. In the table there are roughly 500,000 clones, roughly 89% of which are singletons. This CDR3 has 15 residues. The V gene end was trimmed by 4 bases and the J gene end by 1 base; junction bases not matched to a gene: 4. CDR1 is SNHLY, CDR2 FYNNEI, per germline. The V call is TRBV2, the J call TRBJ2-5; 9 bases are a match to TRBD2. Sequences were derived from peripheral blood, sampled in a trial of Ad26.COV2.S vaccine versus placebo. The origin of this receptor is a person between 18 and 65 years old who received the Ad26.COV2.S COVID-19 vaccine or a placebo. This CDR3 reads CASSGISGGQETQYF. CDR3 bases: TGTGCCAGCAGTGGAATTAGCGGGGGCCAAGAGACCCAGTACTTC. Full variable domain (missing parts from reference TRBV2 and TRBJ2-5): EPEVTQTPSHQVTQMGQEVILRCVPISNHLYFYWYRQILGQKVEFLVSFYNNEISEKSEIFDDQFSVERPDGSNFTLKIRSTKLEDSAMYFCASSGISGGQETQYFGPGTRLLVL.